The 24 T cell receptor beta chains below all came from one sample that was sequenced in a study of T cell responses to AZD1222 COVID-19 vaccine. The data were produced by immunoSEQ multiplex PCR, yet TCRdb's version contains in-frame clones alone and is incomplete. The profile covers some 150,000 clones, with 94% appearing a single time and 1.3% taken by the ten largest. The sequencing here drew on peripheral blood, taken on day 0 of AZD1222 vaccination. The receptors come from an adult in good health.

The CDR3 region has the DNA TGTGCCAGCAGCGAACTCGTATTCGGAGGGACTGAAGCTTTCTTT. Translation: CASSELVFGGTEAFF. The chain combines TRBV7-6 with TRBJ1-1; D ambiguous. Trimming cost V 5 bases and J 5 bases, with 18 bases left between them. The CDR3 covers 15 residues. Germline V gene data show CDR1 as SGHVS and CDR2 as FNYEAQ.

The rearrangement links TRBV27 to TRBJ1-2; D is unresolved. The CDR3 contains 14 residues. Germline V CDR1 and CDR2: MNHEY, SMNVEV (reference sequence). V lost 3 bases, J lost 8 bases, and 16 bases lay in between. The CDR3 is CASSFHGGESGYTF. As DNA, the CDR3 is TGTGCCAGCAGTTTCCACGGCGGGGAAAGCGGCTACACCTTC.

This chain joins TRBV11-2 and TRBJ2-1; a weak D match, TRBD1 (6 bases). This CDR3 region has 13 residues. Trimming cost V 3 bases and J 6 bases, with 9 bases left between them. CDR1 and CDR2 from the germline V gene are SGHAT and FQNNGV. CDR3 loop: CASSFTGSNEQFF. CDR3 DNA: TGTGCCAGCAGCTTCACAGGGTCCAATGAGCAGTTCTTC.

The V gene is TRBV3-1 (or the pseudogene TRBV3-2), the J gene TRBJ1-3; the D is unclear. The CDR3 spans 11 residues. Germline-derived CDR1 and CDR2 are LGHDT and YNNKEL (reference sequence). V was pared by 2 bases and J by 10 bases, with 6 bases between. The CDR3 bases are TGTGCCAGCAGCCAATCATCGACCATATATTTT. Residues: CASSQSSTIYF.

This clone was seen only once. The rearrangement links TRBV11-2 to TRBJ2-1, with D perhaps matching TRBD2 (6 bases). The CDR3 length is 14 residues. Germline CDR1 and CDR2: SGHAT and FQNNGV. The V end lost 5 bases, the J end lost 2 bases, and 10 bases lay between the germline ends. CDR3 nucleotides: TGTGCCAGCAGCCCAGGACTACCCTACAATGAGCAGTTCTTC. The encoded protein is CASSPGLPYNEQFF.

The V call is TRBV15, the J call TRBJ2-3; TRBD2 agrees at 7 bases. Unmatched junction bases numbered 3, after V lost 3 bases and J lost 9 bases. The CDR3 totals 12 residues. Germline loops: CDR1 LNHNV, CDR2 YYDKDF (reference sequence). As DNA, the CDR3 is TGTGCCACCAGCAGGGGGGGGGACACGCAGTATTTT. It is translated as CATSRGGDTQYF.

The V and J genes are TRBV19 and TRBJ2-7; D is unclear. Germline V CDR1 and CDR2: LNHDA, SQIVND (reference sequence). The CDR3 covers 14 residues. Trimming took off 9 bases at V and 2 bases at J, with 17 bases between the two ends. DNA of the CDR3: TGTGCCAGCTCCTCCTCGGCTACCCCCTACGAGCAGTACGTC. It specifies CASSSSATPYEQYV.

CDR3 nucleotides: TGTGCCAGCAGCTTTTGGGGAATAGACACTGAAGCTTTCTTT. Residues: CASSFWGIDTEAFF. This rearrangement joins TRBV11-2 to TRBJ1-1; no definite D call. This CDR3 spans 14 amino acids. Germline values: CDR1 SGHAT, CDR2 FQNNGV. The ends were cut back, 3 bases at V and 3 bases at J, with 11 bases in the middle.

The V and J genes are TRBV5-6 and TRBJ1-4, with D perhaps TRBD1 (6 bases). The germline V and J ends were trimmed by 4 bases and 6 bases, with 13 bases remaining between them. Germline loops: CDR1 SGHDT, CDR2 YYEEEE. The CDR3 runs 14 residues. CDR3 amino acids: CASSAGARDEKLFF. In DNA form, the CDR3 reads TGTGCCAGCAGCGCAGGGGCTAGGGATGAAAAACTGTTTTTT. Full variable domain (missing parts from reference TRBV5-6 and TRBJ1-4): DAGVTQSPTHLIKTRGQQVTLRCSPKSGHDTVSWYQQALGQGPQFIFQYYEEEERQRGNFPDRFSGHQFPNYSSELNVNALLLGDSALYLCASSAGARDEKLFFGSGTQLSVL.

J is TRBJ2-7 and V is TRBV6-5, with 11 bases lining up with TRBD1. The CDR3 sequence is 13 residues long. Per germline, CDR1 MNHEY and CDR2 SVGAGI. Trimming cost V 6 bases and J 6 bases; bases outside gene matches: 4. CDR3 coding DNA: TGTGCCAGCAGCGAGGGGACAGGGGGCGAGCAGTACGTC. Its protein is CASSEGTGGEQYV.

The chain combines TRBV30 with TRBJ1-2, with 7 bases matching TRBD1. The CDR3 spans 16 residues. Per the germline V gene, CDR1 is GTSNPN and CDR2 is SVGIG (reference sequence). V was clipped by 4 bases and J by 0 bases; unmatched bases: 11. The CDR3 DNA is TGTGCCTGGAAGACAGGGCCCCAAACGCCTAACTATGGCTACACCTTC. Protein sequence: CAWKTGPQTPNYGYTF.

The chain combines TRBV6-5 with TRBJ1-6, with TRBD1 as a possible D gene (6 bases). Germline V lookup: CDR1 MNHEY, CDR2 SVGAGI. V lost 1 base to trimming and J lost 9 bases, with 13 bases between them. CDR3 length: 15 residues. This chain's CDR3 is CASSYLQGGSSPLHF. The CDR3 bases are TGTGCCAGCAGTTACTTACAGGGTGGGAGTTCACCCCTCCACTTT.

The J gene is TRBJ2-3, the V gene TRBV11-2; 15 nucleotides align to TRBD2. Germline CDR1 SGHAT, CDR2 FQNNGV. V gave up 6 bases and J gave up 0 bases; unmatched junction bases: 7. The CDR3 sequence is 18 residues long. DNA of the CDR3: TGTGCCAGCAGGTCGGGACTAGCGGGAGGCACTAGCACAGATACGCAGTATTTT. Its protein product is CASRSGLAGGTSTDTQYF.

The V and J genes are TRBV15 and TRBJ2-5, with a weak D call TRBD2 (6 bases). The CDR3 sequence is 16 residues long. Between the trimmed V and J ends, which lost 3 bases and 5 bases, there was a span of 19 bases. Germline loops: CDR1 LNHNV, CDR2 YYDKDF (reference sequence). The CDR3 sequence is CATSSPRRGLGETQYF. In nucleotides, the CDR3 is TGTGCCACCAGCAGTCCCCGGCGGGGATTAGGGGAGACCCAGTACTTC.

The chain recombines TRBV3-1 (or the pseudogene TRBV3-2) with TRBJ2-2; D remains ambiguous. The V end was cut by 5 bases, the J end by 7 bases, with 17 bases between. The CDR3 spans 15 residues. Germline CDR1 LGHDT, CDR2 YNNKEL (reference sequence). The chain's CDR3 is CASSGLSGRGGELFF. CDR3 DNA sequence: TGTGCCAGCAGCGGCCTTAGTGGGCGAGGCGGGGAGCTGTTTTTT.

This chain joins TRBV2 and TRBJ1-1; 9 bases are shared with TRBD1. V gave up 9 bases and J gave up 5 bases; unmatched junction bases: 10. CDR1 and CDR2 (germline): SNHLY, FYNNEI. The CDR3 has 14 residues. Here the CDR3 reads CASRGTGGRTEAFF. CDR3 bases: TGTGCCAGTCGAGGAACAGGGGGCAGGACTGAAGCTTTCTTT.

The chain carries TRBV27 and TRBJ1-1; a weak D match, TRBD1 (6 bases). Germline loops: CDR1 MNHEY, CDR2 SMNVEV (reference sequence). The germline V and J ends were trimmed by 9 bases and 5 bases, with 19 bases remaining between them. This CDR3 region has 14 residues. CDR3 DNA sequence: TGTGCCAGTAAGACAGGTTCTTGGGGGACTGAAGCTTTCTTT. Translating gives CASKTGSWGTEAFF.

CDR3 sequence: CASSQGATQPQHF. The CDR3 DNA reads TGTGCCAGTAGTCAGGGGGCGACCCAGCCCCAGCATTTT. The gene calls are TRBV19 and TRBJ1-5, with 8 bases lining up with TRBD1. This CDR3 is 13 amino acids long. Germline V gene data show CDR1 as LNHDA and CDR2 as SQIVND (reference sequence). V lost 5 bases, J lost 7 bases, and 4 bases stayed unmatched.

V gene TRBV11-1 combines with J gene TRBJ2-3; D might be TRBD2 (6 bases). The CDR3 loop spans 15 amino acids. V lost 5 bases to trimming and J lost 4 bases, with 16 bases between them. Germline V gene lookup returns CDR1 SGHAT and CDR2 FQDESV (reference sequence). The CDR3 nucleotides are TGTGCCAGCAGCCTTCGGGACTCCGGGGCAGATACGCAGTATTTT. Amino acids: CASSLRDSGADTQYF. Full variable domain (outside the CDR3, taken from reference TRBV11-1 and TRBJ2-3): EAEVAQSPRYKITEKSQAVAFWCDPISGHATLYWYRQILGQGPELLVQFQDESVVDDSQLPKDRFSAERLKGVDSTLKIQPAELGDSAMYLCASSLRDSGADTQYFGPGTRLTVL.

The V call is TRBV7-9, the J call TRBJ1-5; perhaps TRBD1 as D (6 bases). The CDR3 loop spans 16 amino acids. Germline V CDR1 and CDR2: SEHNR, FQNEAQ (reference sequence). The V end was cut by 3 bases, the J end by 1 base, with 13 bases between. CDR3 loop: CASSFGGSLSNQPQHF. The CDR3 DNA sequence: TGTGCCAGCAGCTTCGGGGGCAGTTTGAGCAATCAGCCCCAGCATTTT.

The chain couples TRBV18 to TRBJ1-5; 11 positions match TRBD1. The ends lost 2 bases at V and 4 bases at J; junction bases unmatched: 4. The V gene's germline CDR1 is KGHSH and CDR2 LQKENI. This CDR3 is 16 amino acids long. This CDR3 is CASSPGGTGGNQPQHF. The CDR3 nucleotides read TGTGCCAGCTCACCAGGAGGGACAGGGGGAAATCAGCCCCAGCATTTT.

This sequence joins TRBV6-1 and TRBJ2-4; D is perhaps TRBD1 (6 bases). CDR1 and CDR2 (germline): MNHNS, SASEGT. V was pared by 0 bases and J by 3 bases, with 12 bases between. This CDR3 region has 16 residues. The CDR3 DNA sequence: TGTGCCAGCAGTGAAGCGTACAGGGCTATCAAAAACATTCAGTACTTC. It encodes CASSEAYRAIKNIQYF.

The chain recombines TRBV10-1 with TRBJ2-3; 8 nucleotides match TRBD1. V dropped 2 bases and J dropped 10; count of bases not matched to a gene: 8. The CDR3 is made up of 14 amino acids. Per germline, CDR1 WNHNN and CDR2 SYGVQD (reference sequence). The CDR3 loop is CASSEETGVRPQYF. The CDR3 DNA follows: TGCGCCAGCAGTGAGGAGACAGGGGTTCGTCCGCAGTATTTT.

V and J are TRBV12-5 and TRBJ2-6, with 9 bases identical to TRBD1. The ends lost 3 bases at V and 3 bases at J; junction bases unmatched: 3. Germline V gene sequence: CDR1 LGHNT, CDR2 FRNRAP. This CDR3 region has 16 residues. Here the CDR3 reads CASGFDRGDGANVLTF. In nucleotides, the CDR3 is TGTGCTAGTGGTTTCGACAGGGGGGATGGGGCCAACGTCCTGACTTTC.